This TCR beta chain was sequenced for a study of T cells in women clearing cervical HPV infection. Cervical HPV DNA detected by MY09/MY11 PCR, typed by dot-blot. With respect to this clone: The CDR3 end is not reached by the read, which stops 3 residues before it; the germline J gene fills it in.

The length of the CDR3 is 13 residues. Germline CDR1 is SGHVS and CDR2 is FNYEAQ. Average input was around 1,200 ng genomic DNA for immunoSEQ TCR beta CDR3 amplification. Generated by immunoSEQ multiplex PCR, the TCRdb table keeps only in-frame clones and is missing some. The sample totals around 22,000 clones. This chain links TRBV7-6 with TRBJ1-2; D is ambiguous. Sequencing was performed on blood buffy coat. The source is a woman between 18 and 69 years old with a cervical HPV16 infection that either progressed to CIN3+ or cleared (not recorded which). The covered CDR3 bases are TGTGCCAGCAGCTCCACAGAGTACAATGAC. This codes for CASSSTEYND. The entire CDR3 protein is CASSSTEYNDYTF.